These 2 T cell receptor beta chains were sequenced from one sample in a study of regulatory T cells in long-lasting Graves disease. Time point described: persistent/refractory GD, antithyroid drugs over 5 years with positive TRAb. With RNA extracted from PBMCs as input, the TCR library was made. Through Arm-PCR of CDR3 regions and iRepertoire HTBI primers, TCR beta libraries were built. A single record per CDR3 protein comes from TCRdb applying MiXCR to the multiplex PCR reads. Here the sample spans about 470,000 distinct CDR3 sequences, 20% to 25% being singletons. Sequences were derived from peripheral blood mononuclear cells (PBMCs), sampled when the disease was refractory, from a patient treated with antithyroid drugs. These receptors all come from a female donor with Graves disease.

The CDR3 DNA sequence: TGTGCCAGCAGCCAAAAAGGACTTTACACTGAAGCTTTCTTT. This sequence encodes CASSQKGLYTEAFF. This sequence joins TRBV3-1 and TRBJ1-1; the D is unclear. Deletions cut 2 bases from V and 3 bases from J, with 10 bases between. Germline assignment: CDR1 LGHDT and CDR2 YNNKEL (reference sequence). The CDR3 is 14 residues long.

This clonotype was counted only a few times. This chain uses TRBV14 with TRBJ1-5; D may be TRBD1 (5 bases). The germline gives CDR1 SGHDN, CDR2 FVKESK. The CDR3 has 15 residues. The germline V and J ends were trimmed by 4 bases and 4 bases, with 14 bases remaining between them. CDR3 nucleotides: TGTGCCAGCAGCCCCGGGCAGGGACCTAATCAGCCCCAGCATTTT. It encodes CASSPGQGPNQPQHF. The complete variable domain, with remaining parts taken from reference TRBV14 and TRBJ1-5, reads EAGVTQFPSHSVIEKGQTVTLRCDPISGHDNLYWYRRVMGKEIKFLLHFVKESKQDESGMPNNRFLAERTGGTYSTLKVQPAELEDSGVYFCASSPGQGPNQPQHFGDGTRLSIL.